What follows are 29 T cell receptor beta chains derived from one specimen sequenced in a study of cytomegalovirus exposure and HLA in healthy donors. The PCR made use of 60 Vbeta and 13 Jbeta primers. Generated by immunoSEQ multiplex PCR, the TCRdb table keeps only in-frame clones and is missing some. The sample lists fewer than 150,000 clones, about 79% occurring once. The sample consisted of PBMCs. These receptor sequences come from a male donor in good health and CMV-seronegative.

The chain has TRBV28 and TRBJ2-2; TRBD2 might be the D (6 bases). V lost 8 bases, J lost 7 bases, and 17 bases lay in between. The V gene's germline CDR1 is MDHEN and CDR2 SYDVKM. CDR3 length: 14 residues. DNA for the CDR3: TGTGCCAGCGGGTGGACGGGAGTGGACGGGGAGCTGTTTTTT. This codes for CASGWTGVDGELFF.

J is TRBJ2-5 and V is TRBV9; 9 positions agree with TRBD2. Unmatched junction bases numbered 7, after V lost 0 bases and J lost 4 bases. The germline gives CDR1 SGDLS, CDR2 YYNGEE. CDR3 size: 16 residues. In nucleotides, the CDR3 is TGTGCCAGCAGCGTAGGAGTAGGACTAGCGATAGAGACCCAGTACTTC. As protein: CASSVGVGLAIETQYF.

The J gene is TRBJ2-2, the V gene TRBV6-5; 8 bases map to TRBD1. This CDR3 is built from 15 residues. Unmatched junction bases numbered 7, after V lost 5 bases and J lost 5 bases. Germline V gives CDR1 MNHEY, CDR2 SVGAGI. The CDR3 loop is CASSPDRGYTGELFF. The CDR3, as DNA: TGTGCCAGCAGTCCCGACAGGGGTTATACCGGGGAGCTGTTTTTT.

V and J are TRBV7-2 and TRBJ2-7, with 14 bases matching TRBD2. Germline CDR1 and CDR2: SGHTA and FQGNSA. The CDR3 is 14 residues long. Losses at the gene ends were 4 bases for V and 7 bases for J; bases not matched to a gene: 3. This CDR3 reads CASSSGLAGVEQYF. In DNA, the CDR3 is TGTGCCAGCAGCTCGGGACTAGCGGGAGTTGAGCAGTACTTC.

The chain has TRBV5-1 and TRBJ2-1; 10 nucleotides align to TRBD2. CDR3 length: 16 residues. With V trimmed by 2 bases and J by 5 bases, 7 bases remained unmatched. CDR1 is SGHRS, CDR2 YFSETQ, per germline. CDR3: CASSLDSGRSHNEQFF. CDR3 DNA sequence: TGCGCCAGCAGCTTAGATAGCGGGAGGAGCCACAATGAGCAGTTCTTC.

This rearrangement joins TRBV4-3 to TRBJ2-4; D perhaps matches TRBD2 (5 bases). The V end lost 0 bases, the J end lost 15 bases, and 15 bases lay between the germline ends. Germline CDR1 is LGHNA and CDR2 is YSLEER. CDR3 length: 13 residues. CDR3 protein: CASSQEYGREGYF. CDR3 DNA: TGCGCCAGCAGCCAAGAATATGGGCGAGAGGGGTACTTC.

This chain connects TRBV5-6 to TRBJ1-5, with D possibly matching TRBD1 (5 bases). With 3 bases removed from V and 7 bases from J, the gap between germline ends came to 17 bases. The CDR3 consists of 15 residues. Germline V gives CDR1 SGHDT, CDR2 YYEEEE. The CDR3 region is CASSYRSGGGQPQHF. CDR3 DNA: TGTGCCAGCAGCTACCGTTCGGGCGGGGGACAGCCCCAGCATTTT.

The V gene is TRBV10-3, the J gene TRBJ2-5, with 10 bases fitting TRBD1. The J call could be wrong; TRBJ2-7 is a better fit for the DNA end. Germline V gene lookup returns CDR1 ENHRY and CDR2 SYGVKD. The length of the CDR3 is 13 residues. CDR3: CAITRTGGHEQYF. Here the CDR3 DNA reads TGTGCCATCACCCGGACAGGGGGACACGAGCAGTACTTC.

The gene calls are TRBV7-2 and TRBJ2-7, with 8 positions matching TRBD2. The CDR3 consists of 15 residues. Trimming removed 4 bases from V and 5 bases from J; junction bases left unmatched: 10. Germline assignment: CDR1 SGHTA and CDR2 FQGNSA. CDR3: CASSSSAGETHEQYF. The CDR3 bases are TGTGCCAGCAGCTCATCAGCGGGAGAGACCCACGAGCAGTACTTC.

This clone has only one observation. This chain joins TRBV4-3 and TRBJ2-1; the match to TRBD2 covers 8 bases. Germline assignment: CDR1 LGHNA and CDR2 YSLEER. The CDR3 sequence is 19 residues long. J lost 9 bases, V lost 0 bases, and 19 bases had no gene match. DNA of the CDR3: TGCGCCAGCAGCCAAGATGTTGAGGGAGAAGCGGGAGTTTGGGTTGAGCAGTTCTTC. It is translated as CASSQDVEGEAGVWVEQFF.

This clone turned up a few times. The chain combines TRBV11-1 with TRBJ2-7, with TRBD1 as a possible D gene (5 bases). The ends were cut back, 1 base at V and 2 bases at J, with 15 bases in the middle. The CDR3 consists of 16 residues. The V gene's germline CDR1 is SGHAT and CDR2 FQDESV (reference sequence). The CDR3 sequence is CASSLVNRIGAYEQYF. In DNA, the CDR3 is TGTGCCAGCAGCTTAGTCAACAGGATAGGGGCCTACGAGCAGTACTTC. Combining the CDR3 with reference TRBV11-1 and TRBJ2-7 gives the whole variable domain EAEVAQSPRYKITEKSQAVAFWCDPISGHATLYWYRQILGQGPELLVQFQDESVVDDSQLPKDRFSAERLKGVDSTLKIQPAELGDSAMYLCASSLVNRIGAYEQYFGPGTRLTVT.

This clone was seen only a few times. As DNA, the CDR3 is TGTGCCAGCAGTGATCCGACAGGGCTCTACGAGCAGTACTTC. Translated, it gives CASSDPTGLYEQYF. The chain carries TRBV2 and TRBJ2-7; 7 bases line up with TRBD1. The trim removed 3 bases at V and 3 bases at J, leaving 5 bases unmatched. There are 14 residues in the CDR3. From germline, CDR1 is SNHLY and CDR2 FYNNEI.

This chain joins TRBV20-1 and TRBJ1-1, with D perhaps TRBD1 (6 bases). V lost 6 bases to trimming and J lost 11 bases, with 16 bases between them. The CDR3 sequence is 11 residues long. From germline, CDR1 is DFQATT and CDR2 SNEGSKA (reference sequence). CDR3 region: CSAMDRVRAFF. The DNA of the CDR3 is TGCAGTGCCATGGACAGAGTAAGGGCTTTCTTT.

The CDR3 loop reads CASSLVKGQDTEAFF. CDR3 DNA: TGTGCCAGCAGCTTAGTGAAGGGGCAGGACACTGAAGCTTTCTTT. The V and J genes are TRBV7-6 and TRBJ1-1; D possibly corresponds to TRBD1 (5 bases). The CDR3 has 15 amino acids. Trimming pared 1 base from V and 3 bases from J, leaving 12 bases between. Germline values: CDR1 SGHVS, CDR2 FNYEAQ.

The chain is built from TRBV5-1 and TRBJ2-7, with TRBD1 matching over 11 bases. CDR3 length equals 14 residues. Germline-derived CDR1 and CDR2 are SGHRS and YFSETQ. Trimming at V came to 4 bases and at J to 3 bases, leaving 3 bases not matched to a gene. CDR3 sequence: CASSQGQGDYEQYF. CDR3 nucleotide sequence: TGCGCCAGCAGCCAGGGACAGGGGGACTACGAGCAGTACTTC.

The chain uses TRBV14 and TRBJ2-2; D might be TRBD2 (5 bases). CDR1 SGHDN and CDR2 FVKESK come from the germline V gene. With 0 bases removed from V and 3 bases from J, the gap between germline ends came to 17 bases. CDR3 length: 18 amino acids. Here the CDR3 DNA reads TGTGCCAGCAGCCAAGATTGGGTCGGCGGGCCCTACACCGGGGAGCTGTTTTTT. It is translated as CASSQDWVGGPYTGELFF.

This chain links TRBV6-5 with TRBJ2-1, with D tentatively TRBD2 (5 bases). Germline CDR1 and CDR2: MNHEY and SVGAGI. V was trimmed by 0 bases and J by 8 bases, leaving 14 bases between them. The length of the CDR3 is 15 residues. The CDR3 sequence is CASSYSANRGDEQFF. The DNA for the CDR3 is TGTGCCAGCAGTTACTCGGCCAACCGGGGAGATGAGCAGTTCTTC.

This sequence joins TRBV27 and TRBJ2-1; D unclear. From germline, CDR1 is MNHEY and CDR2 SMNVEV (reference sequence). Trimming took off 2 bases at V and 7 bases at J, with 12 bases between the two ends. The CDR3 runs to 14 residues. The CDR3: CASSLGMSANEQFF. The CDR3 DNA reads TGTGCCAGCAGTTTAGGAATGAGCGCGAATGAGCAGTTCTTC.

V usage is TRBV11-3 and J usage is TRBJ2-5; 13 bases are a match to TRBD2. With V trimmed by 5 bases and J by 5 bases, 5 bases remained unmatched. Per germline, CDR1 SGHNT and CDR2 YENEEA. This CDR3 comprises 15 residues. CDR3 nucleotides: TGTGCCAGCAGCCACGGACTAGCGGGAGTGGAGACCCAGTACTTC. It codes for CASSHGLAGVETQYF.

This rearrangement joins TRBV27 to TRBJ2-5, with D tentatively TRBD2 (5 bases). The CDR3 loop spans 14 amino acids. CDR1 is MNHEY and CDR2 is SMNVEV in the germline V gene (reference sequence). The V and J ends lost 2 bases and 7 bases respectively, with 14 bases between them. The CDR3: CASSLRGKGGTQYF. CDR3 sequence (DNA): TGTGCCAGCAGTTTAAGAGGGAAGGGTGGGACCCAGTACTTC.

This chain connects TRBV7-8 to TRBJ2-3; weak D call: TRBD1 (5 bases). V lost 6 bases to trimming and J lost 3 bases, with 13 bases between them. CDR1 is SGHVS and CDR2 is FQNEAQ in the germline V gene. This CDR3 comprises 14 residues. The CDR3 nucleotides are TGTGCCAGCAGTGCCTGGGGCATAACAGATACGCAGTATTTT. Encoded protein: CASSAWGITDTQYF.

This clone came up a few times. The V call is TRBV6-5, the J call TRBJ2-7; D unresolved. The CDR3 has 15 residues. CDR1 MNHEY and CDR2 SVGAGI come from the germline V gene. The V and J ends lost 0 bases and 3 bases respectively, with 12 bases between them. This CDR3 reads CASSYSIAPGYEQYF. The CDR3 nucleotides are TGTGCCAGCAGTTACTCGATTGCGCCAGGCTACGAGCAGTACTTC.

The chain employs TRBV4-3 and TRBJ2-1; 12 bases agree with TRBD2. This CDR3 contains 17 residues. V trimming: 4 bases; J trimming: 1 base; junction bases outside the gene matches: 5. The V gene's germline CDR1 is LGHNA and CDR2 YSLEER. The CDR3 here is CASSPGLAGRSYNEQFF. The CDR3 DNA follows: TGCGCCAGCAGCCCCGGACTAGCGGGACGTTCCTACAATGAGCAGTTCTTC.

The chain employs TRBV4-3 and TRBJ1-5, with a possible D match to TRBD1 (5 bases). Germline values: CDR1 LGHNA, CDR2 YSLEER. V was cut by 2 bases and J by 4 bases, with 12 bases left in between. The CDR3 runs 15 residues. The CDR3 DNA follows: TGCGCCAGCAGCCAAAACAGGTTGGATAATCAGCCCCAGCATTTT. Encoded protein: CASSQNRLDNQPQHF.

This clone was seen once. The genes are TRBV4-3 and TRBJ2-3; TRBD2 might be the D (5 bases). The CDR3 runs 16 residues. V lost 0 bases and J 0 bases, leaving 10 bases between the germline ends. Germline CDR1 and CDR2: LGHNA and YSLEER. The CDR3 region is CASSQELSGSTDTQYF. CDR3 DNA: TGCGCCAGCAGCCAAGAACTAAGCGGCAGCACAGATACGCAGTATTTT.

The chain recombines TRBV15 with TRBJ2-7; no definite D call. The germline V gene encodes CDR1 LNHNV and CDR2 YYDKDF (reference sequence). CDR3 length: 12 residues. Between the trimmed V and J ends, which lost 8 bases and 2 bases, there was a span of 10 bases. CDR3 in DNA: TGTGCCACCGGAATACTACCCTACGAGCAGTACTTC. Translating it yields CATGILPYEQYF. Together with reference TRBV15 and TRBJ2-7, the CDR3 gives the full variable domain: DAMVIQNPRYQVTQFGKPVTLSCSQTLNHNVMYWYQQKSSQAPKLLFHYYDKDFNNEADTPDNFQSRRPNTSFCFLDIRSPGLGDTAMYLCATGILPYEQYFGPGTRLTVT.

The chain links TRBV4-3 to TRBJ2-7; possibly TRBD2 for D (6 bases). V was clipped by 1 base and J by 2 bases, with 9 bases between them. Germline CDR1 reads LGHNA; CDR2 reads YSLEER. There are 14 residues in the CDR3. The CDR3 loop is CASSQGREPYEQYF. In DNA, the CDR3 is TGCGCCAGCAGCCAAGGGAGGGAACCCTACGAGCAGTACTTC.

The genes are TRBV7-9 and TRBJ2-7, with TRBD2 identical over 8 bases. V gave up 6 bases and J gave up 2 bases; unmatched junction bases: 6. The CDR3 consists of 14 residues. The germline V gene has CDR1 SEHNR and CDR2 FQNEAQ (reference sequence). In DNA form, the CDR3 reads TGTGCCAGCAGGCCAACTAGCGGTCCCTACGAGCAGTACTTC. Translated, it gives CASRPTSGPYEQYF.

This clone was seen a handful of times. The chain has TRBV12-2 and TRBJ2-7; the D call in the table, TRBD2, was not verified against the DNA. TRBV12-2 is a pseudogene locus. The CDR3 has 18 amino acids. The CDR3 DNA sequence: TGTGCAAGCCATCCCATCCGGGGACTAGCGGGAGGGCCCTACGAGCAGTACTTC. It encodes CASHPIRGLAGGPYEQYF.